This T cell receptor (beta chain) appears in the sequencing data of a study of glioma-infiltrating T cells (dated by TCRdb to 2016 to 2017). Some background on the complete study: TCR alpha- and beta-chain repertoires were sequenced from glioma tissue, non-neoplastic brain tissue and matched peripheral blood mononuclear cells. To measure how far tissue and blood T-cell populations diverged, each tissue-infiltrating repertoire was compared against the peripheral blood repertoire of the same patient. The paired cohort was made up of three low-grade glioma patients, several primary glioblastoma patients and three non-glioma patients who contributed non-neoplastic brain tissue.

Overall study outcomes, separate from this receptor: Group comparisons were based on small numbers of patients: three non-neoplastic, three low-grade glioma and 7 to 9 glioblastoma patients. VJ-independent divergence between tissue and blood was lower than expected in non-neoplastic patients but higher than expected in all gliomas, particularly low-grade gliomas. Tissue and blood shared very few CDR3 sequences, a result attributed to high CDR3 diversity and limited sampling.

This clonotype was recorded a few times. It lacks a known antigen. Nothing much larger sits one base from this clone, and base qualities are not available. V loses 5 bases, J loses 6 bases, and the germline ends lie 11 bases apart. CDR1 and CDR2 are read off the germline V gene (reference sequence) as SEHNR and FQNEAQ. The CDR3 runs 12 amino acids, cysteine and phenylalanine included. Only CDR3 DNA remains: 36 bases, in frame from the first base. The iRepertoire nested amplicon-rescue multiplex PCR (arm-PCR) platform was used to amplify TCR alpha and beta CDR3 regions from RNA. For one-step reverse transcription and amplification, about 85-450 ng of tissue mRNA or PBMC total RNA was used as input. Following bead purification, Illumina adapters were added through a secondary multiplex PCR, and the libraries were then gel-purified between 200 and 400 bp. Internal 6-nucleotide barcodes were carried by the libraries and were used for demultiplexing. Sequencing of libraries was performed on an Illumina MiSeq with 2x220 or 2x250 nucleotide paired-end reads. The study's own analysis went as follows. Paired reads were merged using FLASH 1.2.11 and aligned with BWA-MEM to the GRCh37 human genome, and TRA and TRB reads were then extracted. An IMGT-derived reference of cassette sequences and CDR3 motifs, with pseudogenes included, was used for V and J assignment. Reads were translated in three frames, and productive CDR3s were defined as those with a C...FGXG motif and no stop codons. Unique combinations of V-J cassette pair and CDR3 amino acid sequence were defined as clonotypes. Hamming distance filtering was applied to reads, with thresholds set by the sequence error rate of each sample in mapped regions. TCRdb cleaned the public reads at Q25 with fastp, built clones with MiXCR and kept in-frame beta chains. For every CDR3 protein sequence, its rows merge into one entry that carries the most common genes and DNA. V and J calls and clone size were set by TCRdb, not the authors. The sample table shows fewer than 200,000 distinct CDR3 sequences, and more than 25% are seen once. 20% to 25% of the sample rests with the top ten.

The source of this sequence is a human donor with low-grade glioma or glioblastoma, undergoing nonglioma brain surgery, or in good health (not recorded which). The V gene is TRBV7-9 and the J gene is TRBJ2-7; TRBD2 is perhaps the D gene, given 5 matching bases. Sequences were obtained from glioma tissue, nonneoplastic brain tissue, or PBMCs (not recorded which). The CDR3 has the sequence CASSQDFTEQYF. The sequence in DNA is TGTGCCAGCAGCCAGGACTTTACCGAGCAGTACTTC.